This entry features one T cell receptor beta chain sequence. The source of the sample is a study of long-term antiretroviral therapy in people with HIV. Study-level background: The earliest samples predate the 2015 immediate-ART recommendation by about a decade.

Germline CDR1 is SGHVS and CDR2 is FQNEAQ. This CDR3 spans 18 amino acids. V lost 0 bases to trimming and J lost 4 bases, with 19 bases between them. With survey level as its setting, the immunoSEQ assay was v3.0. Generated by immunoSEQ multiplex PCR, the TCRdb table keeps only in-frame clones and is missing some. The repertoire has approximately 16,000 clones, more than 75% of them found once; the top ten carry about 5%. This rearrangement joins TRBV7-8 to TRBJ2-1; the D gene is possibly TRBD2 (6 bases). This TCR came from a woman in her thirties or forties with HIV. Sequencing used unsorted PBMCs, obtained 0.5 years after starting antiretroviral therapy. The CDR3 reads CASSLAEINQRAYNEQFF. CDR3 sequence (DNA): TGTGCCAGCAGCTTAGCAGAAATCAACCAGCGGGCTTACAATGAGCAGTTCTTC.